This T cell receptor (beta chain) was captured in a study of blood T cell repertoires in COVID-19. Looked up from germline, CDR1 is KGHSH and CDR2 is LQKENI. V shed 2 bases, J shed 2 bases, and the junction held 3 bases outside the gene matches. There are 14 residues in the CDR3. The repertoire was sequenced with immunoSEQ multiplex PCR; TCRdb's copy has only in-frame clones and lacks some. The data hold about 230,000 clones, with about 90% observed a single time. Sequencing was done on a sample of peripheral blood. The receptor comes from a woman aged 55-70 years with acute or convalescent COVID-19. V usage is TRBV18 and J usage is TRBJ2-7, with 7 nucleotides matching TRBD1. Here the CDR3 reads CASSPVTGTYEQYF. The DNA for the CDR3 is TGTGCCAGCTCACCAGTGACAGGGACCTACGAGCAGTACTTC.